This T cell receptor (beta chain) was captured in a study of cytomegalovirus exposure and HLA in healthy donors. The trim removed 4 bases at V and 5 bases at J, leaving 2 bases unmatched. Per germline, CDR1 SGHAT and CDR2 FQNNGV. The length of the CDR3 is 13 residues. A few counts support this clone. Primers included in the PCR were 60 Vbeta and 13 Jbeta primers. Data came from immunoSEQ multiplex PCR; TCRdb stores just in-frame clones and leaves some out. This sample has about 150,000 clones; roughly 80% occur once, and the top ten carry 5% to 6.5%. The receptor's source is a man aged 30-40 years in good health and CMV-seropositive. Sequencing was done on a sample of PBMCs. The chain combines TRBV11-2 with TRBJ2-7; 10 nucleotides align to TRBD1. Here the CDR3 reads CASSWDRGHEQYF. The CDR3 coding sequence is TGTGCCAGCAGCTGGGACAGGGGTCACGAGCAGTACTTC.